This TCR beta chain derives from a study of OX40 agonist ivuxolimab in advanced cancers. Background on the study: The study gave patients intravenous ivuxolimab at 0.01 to 10 mg/kg every 2 weeks. It was permissible to have had prior anti-PD-1, anti-PD-L1 or anti-CTLA-4 therapy, and around 40% had some.

Regarding the study as a whole: Dosing at 0.1 to 3.0 mg/kg was accompanied by clonal expansion of CD4+ and CD8+ blood T cells by week 6.

As concerns this clone: Its target is not known.

The repertoire was sequenced with immunoSEQ multiplex PCR; TCRdb's copy has only in-frame clones and lacks some. The data show around 18,000 clones, around 70% seen once. Sample: CD4+ or CD8+ T cells sorted from blood, taken in a trial of the OX40 agonist ivuxolimab. The TCR originated in an adult with an advanced solid tumor such as melanoma, head and neck, liver or kidney cancer.

The CDR3 DNA follows: TGTGCCAGCAGTTACTCCGCCGAGCAGTACTTC. Translating it yields CASSYSAEQYF. V gene TRBV6-5 combines with J gene TRBJ2-7; D is uncertain. The CDR3 totals 11 residues. With 0 bases removed from V and 6 bases from J, the gap between germline ends came to 3 bases. Looked up from germline, CDR1 is MNHEY and CDR2 is SVGAGI.